These 15 T cell receptor beta chains came from one sample sequenced in a study of T cells in Graves' hyperthyroidism and ophthalmopathy. What was amplified from RNA transcripts were TCR beta CDR3 regions. A set of HTBI primers served as the primers for a first-round RT-PCR of the TCR CDR3. TCRdb re-analysed the multiplex PCR reads in MiXCR, keeping a single row per CDR3 protein. Of hundreds of thousands of distinct CDR3 sequences detected, about 20% appear once; the ten largest clones hold approximately 48%. Sequencing was carried out using blood. The receptors originated from a man in his forties with Graves' ophthalmopathy.

This clonotype was seen many times. The rearrangement uses TRBV11-2 and TRBJ1-1; no firm D call. Looked up from germline, CDR1 is SGHAT and CDR2 is FQNNGV. The V gene lost 7 bases and the J gene lost 5 bases, with 17 bases spanning the gap. CDR3 length: 14 amino acids. For the CDR3, the DNA is TGTGCCAGCACCGTGAGACCGGGTGGGACTGAAGCTTTCTTT. It codes for CASTVRPGGTEAFF.

This clonotype has a count of ten or more. J is TRBJ1-2 and V is TRBV2; TRBD1 aligns across 7 bases. V dropped 5 bases and J dropped 1; count of bases not matched to a gene: 4. CDR1 and CDR2 (germline): SNHLY, FYNNEI. The length of the CDR3 is 14 residues. Here the CDR3 DNA reads TGTGCCAGCAGTAGGGCAGGGGGTAACTATGGCTACACCTTC. It yields the protein CASSRAGGNYGYTF.

V gene TRBV29-1 combines with J gene TRBJ2-5, with D hard to call. This CDR3 comprises 13 residues. Germline CDR1 SQVTM, CDR2 ANQGSEA. Trimming cost V 2 bases and J 4 bases, with 11 bases left between them. The CDR3 here is CSVELLPRETQYF. The CDR3 bases are TGCAGCGTTGAACTCCTCCCCAGAGAGACCCAGTACTTC.

The V call is TRBV6-1, the J call TRBJ2-7; 13 bases align to TRBD2. The J segment lost 6 bases and the V segment lost 10 bases, leaving 9 bases of the junction unmatched. The CDR3 has 14 residues. Germline V gene data show CDR1 as MNHNS and CDR2 as SASEGT. This CDR3 is CATSQLAGGSEQYF. As DNA, the CDR3 is TGTGCCACTTCGCAACTAGCGGGGGGGAGCGAGCAGTACTTC.

The V call is TRBV10-3, the J call TRBJ2-5; 7 bases match TRBD1. Germline CDR1 reads ENHRY; CDR2 reads SYGVKD. V lost 9 bases, J lost 1 base, and 5 bases stayed unmatched. This CDR3 region has 13 residues. CDR3 coding DNA: TGTGCCATAAAACAGGGGATCCAAGAGACCCAGTACTTC. This codes for CAIKQGIQETQYF.

The rearrangement joins TRBV4-2 to TRBJ1-4; D may be TRBD1 (5 bases). The germline gives CDR1 LGHNA, CDR2 YNFKEQ. This CDR3 region has 15 residues. The V and J ends lost 3 bases and 2 bases respectively, with 10 bases between them. This CDR3 reads CASSQSRETNEKLFF. The CDR3 nucleotides read TGTGCCAGCAGCCAGAGCAGGGAGACTAATGAAAAACTGTTTTTT.

This clonotype was found many times. This chain joins TRBV18 and TRBJ1-2, with D perhaps matching TRBD1 (5 bases). The length of the CDR3 is 14 residues. Germline loops: CDR1 KGHSH, CDR2 LQKENI. Trimming removed 1 base from V and 4 bases from J, with 10 bases in between. CDR3 nucleotide sequence: TGTGCCAGCTCACCACGTCGAGACAGCTATGGCTACACCTTC. Protein: CASSPRRDSYGYTF.

This clonotype came up a few times. The rearrangement uses TRBV30 and TRBJ1-3; D call uncertain. The CDR3 spans 15 residues. Trimming removed 5 bases from V and 1 base from J, with 15 bases in between. Germline assignment: CDR1 GTSNPN and CDR2 SVGIG (reference sequence). DNA of the CDR3: TGTGCCTGGTCGGTGGGGATGGGATCTGGAAACACCATATATTTT. Translated: CAWSVGMGSGNTIYF. Variable domain in full (rest from reference TRBV30 and TRBJ1-3): SQTIHQWPATLVQPVGSPLSLECTVEGTSNPNLYWYRQAAGRGLQLLFYSVGIGQISSEVPQNLSASRPQDRQFILSSKKLLLSDSGFYLCAWSVGMGSGNTIYFGEGSWLTVV.

V is TRBV12-3 or TRBV12-4 and J is TRBJ2-7; 11 bases fit TRBD2. CDR3 length: 16 amino acids. With 4 bases clipped from V and 5 bases from J, the junction kept 10 bases outside the gene matches. The CDR3: CASSSGRLAGRNEQYF. CDR3 coding DNA: TGTGCCAGCAGTTCTGGCCGACTAGCGGGAAGGAACGAGCAGTACTTC.

The chain uses TRBV12-3 or TRBV12-4 and TRBJ1-6; the D is unclear. This CDR3 contains 14 residues. Trimming took off 2 bases at V and 13 bases at J, with 15 bases between the two ends. As DNA, the CDR3 is TGTGCCAGCAGTTTATGGGCTGGATCGGAGCCCCTCCACTTT. It yields the protein CASSLWAGSEPLHF.

The genes are TRBV20-1 and TRBJ2-5; D is possibly TRBD2 (5 bases). Trimming removed 5 bases at V and 4 bases at J, with 14 bases between. The V gene's germline CDR1 is DFQATT and CDR2 SNEGSKA (reference sequence). This CDR3 is 13 amino acids long. The DNA of the CDR3 is TGCAGTGCTTTAGCGAGGGTGTCAGAGACCCAGTACTTC. Its protein is CSALARVSETQYF.

In this sample, this clonotype turned up many times. The chain employs TRBV20-1 and TRBJ2-7; tentatively, D is TRBD1 (6 bases). From germline, CDR1 is DFQATT and CDR2 SNEGSKA (reference sequence). The CDR3 runs to 13 residues. V lost 5 bases and J lost 3, with 14 bases in between. CDR3 region: CSALRQTGYEQYF. The CDR3 DNA sequence: TGCAGTGCTCTTCGGCAGACAGGCTACGAGCAGTACTTC.

V is TRBV2 and J is TRBJ2-7; either TRBD1 or TRBD2 may fit D (5 bases each). The CDR3 runs to 11 residues. With 7 bases removed from V and 4 bases from J, the gap between germline ends came to 8 bases. Germline V CDR1 and CDR2: SNHLY, FYNNEI. The CDR3 sequence: CASMWGYEQYF. CDR3 bases: TGTGCCAGCATGTGGGGGTACGAGCAGTACTTC.

Comments on this clonotype: A much larger clonotype is one base distant, so this may be a read error. This chain joins TRBV6-1 and TRBJ2-7; D is undetermined. Germline V gene sequence: CDR1 MNHNS, CDR2 SASEGT. The CDR3 length is 13 residues. Trimming stripped 4 bases from V and 0 bases from J, with 7 bases between. CDR3 protein: CASSGYHSYEQYF. CDR3 nucleotide sequence: TGTGCCAGCAGTGGCTACCACTCCTACGAGCAGTACTTC.

This clonotype was seen only a few times. The DNA for the CDR3 is TGTGCCAGCAGTCGCTCGGGACAGGTTTACGGTTCACCCCTCCACTTT. Amino acid sequence: CASSRSGQVYGSPLHF. The chain couples TRBV6-1 to TRBJ1-6; 8 bases are a match to TRBD1. Germline trimming cut 5 bases from V and 9 bases from J; bases unmatched to any gene: 12. The germline V gene has CDR1 MNHNS and CDR2 SASEGT. The CDR3 is made up of 16 amino acids.